This TCR beta chain was captured by sequencing in a study of identifying expanded T cells in peripheral blood (dated by TCRdb to the late 2010s). For the study in its entirety: Technical replicates were generated by sequencing separate aliquots of the same genomic DNA pool, with four replicates compared pairwise. What the research found in general, with its limitations: Across all healthy-donor time intervals, the beta-binomial model significantly cut both the number of clones called differentially abundant and the false-positive rate. It was expected by the authors that biological variance in healthy repertoires might increase further over much longer intervals, such as months to years. For all healthy donors, the variance in clone template counts between roughly 2-week samples rose significantly as total template count increased. The binomial model flagged around 1.3 differentially abundant clones between technical replicates, compared with approximately 16 over about two weeks and approximately 19 over around four weeks.

No immune events such as infections were documented for the healthy donors during the collection period. To calibrate time-dependent variance in a beta-binomial model of T-cell clone differential abundance, blood repertoires from healthy donors were used as a training cohort. The training cohort was composed of 10 or so healthy donors, 3 female and 7 male. An age range of roughly 29 to 70 years, with an average of 43 years, was recorded for the donors. Whole blood, obtained from a commercial supplier, was collected from each healthy donor at three time points spaced approximately 13 days apart. Genomic DNA was extracted from unsorted whole blood for immunosequencing. A remark on this clone: Its recognized antigen is unknown. No base-level quality is on record; no much larger clone is a single base apart.

CDR1 and CDR2, per the germline V gene, are MGHRA and YSYEKL. From the cysteine up to the phenylalanine, the CDR3 has a length of 16 residues. The sequence is cut down to CDR3 DNA, 48 bases in frame from base 1. Relative to germline, V is missing 3 bases and J is missing 0 bases, with 6 bases of the junction outside any gene match. The immunoSEQ Assay, which relies on bias-controlled multiplex PCR amplification of genomic DNA, was used to profile TCRbeta CDR3 regions. As for how the authors treated the data: The absolute abundance of each unique TCRbeta CDR3 region was quantified after sequences were collapsed and filtered. Two models were used to test differential abundance: a binomial model (Fisher-equivalent) and a beta-binomial model that adds time-dependent variance fitted from healthy donors. Clones with fewer than 5 combined templates were removed, and differential abundance was called for clones with a Benjamini-Hochberg FDR below 0.01. Beta-binomial variance was modeled as a function of total template count across the two samples using the form v = (b*log(k)+a)^2. What TCRdb holds here is the immuneACCESS table cut down to in-frame rearrangements. Part of the clones is not present; checked against another copy, under half of the missing clones reflect an unresolved V gene, and the others are unexplained. The D gene and trimming were derived from the DNA, and the V and J assignments and clone size from that table. The sample contains around 95,000 clones, over 70% of them found a single time. The top ten constitute just over 5.5% of the sample.

The sequence links TRBV4-1 to TRBJ1-1, and 8 junctional nucleotides match TRBD1. The sequenced sample was blood. The sequence was collected from a person aged 18 to 70 in good health. The CDR3 region has the sequence CASSQRTGHMNTEAFF. The DNA is as follows: TGCGCCAGCAGCCAGAGGACAGGGCACATGAACACTGAAGCTTTCTTT.